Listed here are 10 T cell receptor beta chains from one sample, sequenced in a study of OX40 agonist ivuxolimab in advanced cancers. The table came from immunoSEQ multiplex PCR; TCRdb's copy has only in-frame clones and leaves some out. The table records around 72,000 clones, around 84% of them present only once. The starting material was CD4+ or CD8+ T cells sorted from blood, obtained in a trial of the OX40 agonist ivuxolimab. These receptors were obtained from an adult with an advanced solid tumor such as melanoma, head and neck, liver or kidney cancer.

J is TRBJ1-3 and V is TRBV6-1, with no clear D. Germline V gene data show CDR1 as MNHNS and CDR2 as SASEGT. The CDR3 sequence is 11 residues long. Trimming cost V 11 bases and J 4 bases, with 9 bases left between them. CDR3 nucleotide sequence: TGTGCCTGCACCAGAGGAAACACCATATATTTT. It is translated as CACTRGNTIYF.

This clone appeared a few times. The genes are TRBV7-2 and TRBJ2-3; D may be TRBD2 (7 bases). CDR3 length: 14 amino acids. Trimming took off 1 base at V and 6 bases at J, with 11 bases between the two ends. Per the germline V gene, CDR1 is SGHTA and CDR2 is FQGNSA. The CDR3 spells CASSLGGGGDTQYF. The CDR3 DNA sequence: TGTGCCAGCAGCTTAGGGGGGGGCGGTGATACGCAGTATTTT.

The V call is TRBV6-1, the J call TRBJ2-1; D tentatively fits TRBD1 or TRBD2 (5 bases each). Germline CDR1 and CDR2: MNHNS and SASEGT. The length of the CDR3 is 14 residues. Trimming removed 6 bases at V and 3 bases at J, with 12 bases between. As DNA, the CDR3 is TGTGCCAGCAGGAGACGGGACGGCTACAATGAGCAGTTCTTC. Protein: CASRRRDGYNEQFF.

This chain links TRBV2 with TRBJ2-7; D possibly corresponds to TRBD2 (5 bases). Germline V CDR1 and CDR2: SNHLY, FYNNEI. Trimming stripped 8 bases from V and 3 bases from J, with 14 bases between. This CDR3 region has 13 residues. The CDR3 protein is CASGSGFRYEQYF. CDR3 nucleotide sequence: TGTGCCAGCGGCTCGGGATTCCGCTACGAGCAGTACTTC.

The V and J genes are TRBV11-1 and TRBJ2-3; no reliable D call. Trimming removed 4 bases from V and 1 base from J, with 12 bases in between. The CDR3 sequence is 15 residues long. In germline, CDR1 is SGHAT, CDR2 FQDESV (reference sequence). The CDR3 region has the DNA TGTGCCAGCAGCTCCCGGCCTGAGGGCACAGATACGCAGTATTTT. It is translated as CASSSRPEGTDTQYF.

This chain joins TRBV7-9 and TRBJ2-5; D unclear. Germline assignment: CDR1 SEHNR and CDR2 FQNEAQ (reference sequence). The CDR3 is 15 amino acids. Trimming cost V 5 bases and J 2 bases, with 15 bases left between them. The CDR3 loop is CASSERLAIQETQYF. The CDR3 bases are TGTGCCAGCAGCGAGAGGCTGGCGATACAAGAGACCCAGTACTTC.

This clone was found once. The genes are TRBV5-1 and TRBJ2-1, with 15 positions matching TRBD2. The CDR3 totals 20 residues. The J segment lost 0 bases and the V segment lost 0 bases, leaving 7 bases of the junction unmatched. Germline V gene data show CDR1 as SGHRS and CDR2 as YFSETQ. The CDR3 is CASSLAPGLAGGSSYNEQFF. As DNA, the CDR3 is TGCGCCAGCAGCTTGGCCCCGGGACTAGCGGGAGGAAGCTCCTACAATGAGCAGTTCTTC. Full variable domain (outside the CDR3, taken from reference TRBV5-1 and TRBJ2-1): KAGVTQTPRYLIKTRGQQVTLSCSPISGHRSVSWYQQTPGQGLQFLFEYFSETQRNKGNFPGRFSGRQFSNSRSEMNVSTLELGDSALYLCASSLAPGLAGGSSYNEQFFGPGTRLTVL.

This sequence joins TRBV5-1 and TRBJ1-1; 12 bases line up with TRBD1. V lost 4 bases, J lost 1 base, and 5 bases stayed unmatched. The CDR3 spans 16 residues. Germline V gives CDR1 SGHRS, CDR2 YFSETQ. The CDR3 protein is CASSRGQGASNTEAFF. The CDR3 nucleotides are TGCGCCAGCAGCCGGGGACAGGGGGCCTCGAACACTGAAGCTTTCTTT.

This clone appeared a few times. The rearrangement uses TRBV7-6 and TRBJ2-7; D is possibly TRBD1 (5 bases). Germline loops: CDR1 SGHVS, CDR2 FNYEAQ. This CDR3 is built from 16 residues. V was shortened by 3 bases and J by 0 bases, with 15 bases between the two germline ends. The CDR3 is CASSFLTETPSYEQYF. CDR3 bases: TGTGCCAGCAGCTTTCTGACAGAGACCCCCTCCTACGAGCAGTACTTC.

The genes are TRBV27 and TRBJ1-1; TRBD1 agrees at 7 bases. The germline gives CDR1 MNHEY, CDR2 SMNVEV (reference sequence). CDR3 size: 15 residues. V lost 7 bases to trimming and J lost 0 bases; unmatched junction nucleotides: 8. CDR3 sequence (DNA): TGTGCCAGCAACTCAGGGGGGGCTGTGAACACTGAAGCTTTCTTT. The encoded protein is CASNSGGAVNTEAFF.